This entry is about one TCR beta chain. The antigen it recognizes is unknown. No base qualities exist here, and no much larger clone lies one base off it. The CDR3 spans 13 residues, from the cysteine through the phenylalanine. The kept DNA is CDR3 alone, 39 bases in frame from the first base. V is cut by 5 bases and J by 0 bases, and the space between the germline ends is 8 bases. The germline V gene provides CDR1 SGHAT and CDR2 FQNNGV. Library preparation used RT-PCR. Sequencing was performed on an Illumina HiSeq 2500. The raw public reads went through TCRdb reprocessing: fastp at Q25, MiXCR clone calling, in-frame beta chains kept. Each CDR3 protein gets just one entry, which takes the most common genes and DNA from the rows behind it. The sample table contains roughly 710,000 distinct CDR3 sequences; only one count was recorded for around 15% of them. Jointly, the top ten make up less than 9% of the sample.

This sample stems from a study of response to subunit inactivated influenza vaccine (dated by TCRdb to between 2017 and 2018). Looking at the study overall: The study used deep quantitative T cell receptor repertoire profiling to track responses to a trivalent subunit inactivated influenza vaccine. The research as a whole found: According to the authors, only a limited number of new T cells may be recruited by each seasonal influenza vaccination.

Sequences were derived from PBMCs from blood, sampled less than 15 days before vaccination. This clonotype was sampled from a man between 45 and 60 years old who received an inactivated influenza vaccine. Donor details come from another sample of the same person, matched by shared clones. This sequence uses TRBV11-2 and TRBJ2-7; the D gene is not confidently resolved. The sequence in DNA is TGTGCCAGCAGCCGTTGGGACTCCTACGAGCAGTACTTC. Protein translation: CASSRWDSYEQYF.